These T cell receptor beta chains were read from a single sample in a study of regulatory T cells in long-lasting Graves disease. TCRdb analysed the multiplex PCR reads with MiXCR anew, one entry per CDR3 protein. The sample includes over 350,000 distinct CDR3 sequences, under 25% of them seen just once. Material: peripheral blood mononuclear cells (PBMCs), obtained when the disease was refractory, from a patient treated with antithyroid drugs. Receptors were obtained from a female donor with Graves disease. The CDR3 runs from the conserved cysteine through the conserved F or W. Fields, in order: J gene, D gene, V gene, clone size, CDR3 DNA, CDR3 protein. A D gene is named only where the DNA matches it firmly. Part of the rows lack a size; the others show once, few, many or a class for expanded clones.

TRBJ1-2,TRBD1,TRBV7-2,few,TGTGCCAGCAGCTTAGAGGGAGGGGGCTTGGTCTATGGCTACACCTTC,CASSLEGGGLVYGYTF
TRBJ1-6,-,TRBV19,-,TGTGCCAGTAGTATAGATTTGGGGAGATCACCCCTCCACTTT,CASSIDLGRSPLHF
TRBJ2-5,TRBD1,TRBV6-5,many,TGTGCCAGCAGTTACTGGCAGGGGGCCGGTGAGACCCAGTACTTC,CASSYWQGAGETQYF
TRBJ2-7,-,TRBV10-2,few,TGCGCCAGCAGTGAGGAAGGGAAGGGGGTCTCCTACGAGCAGTACTTC,CASSEEGKGVSYEQYF
TRBJ2-6,-,TRBV7-2,-,TGTGCCAGCAGCTCCTTTGTCCAGACCCACTCTGGGGCCAACGTCCTGACTTTC,CASSSFVQTHSGANVLTF
TRBJ2-7,-,TRBV28,many,TGTGCCAGCAGTGATTCGGACTCCAACGAGCAGTACTTC,CASSDSDSNEQYF
TRBJ2-7,-,TRBV29-1,many,TGCAGCGTTGAAGATCAAGGGCGGCATCTCGAGCAGTACTTC,CSVEDQGRHLEQYF
TRBJ1-2,TRBD1,TRBV18,-,TGTGCCAGCTCAACACAGGGGAGCGGCTACACCTTC,CASSTQGSGYTF
TRBJ1-2,-,TRBV6-9,few,TGTGCCAACTTTCACGGGGGCTATGGCTACACCTTC,CANFHGGYGYTF
TRBJ1-3,TRBD1,TRBV5-1,-,TGCGCCAGCAGCTGGGCCGGGACAGGGGGAAACACCATATATTTT,CASSWAGTGGNTIYF
TRBJ1-2,TRBD1,TRBV20-1,-,TGCAGTGCCCAGAGGACAGGGGGCTTTTTCGGTTATGGCTACACCTTC,CSAQRTGGFFGYGYTF
TRBJ2-7,TRBD2,TRBV29-1,many,TGCAGCGTACCTATTGGACTAGCGGGCGAGCAGTACTTC,CSVPIGLAGEQYF
TRBJ1-6,-,TRBV7-9,few,TGTGCCAGCAGCCCGGACGGATATAATTCACCCCTCCACTTT,CASSPDGYNSPLHF
TRBJ2-1,-,TRBV28,few,TGTGCCACCTACGGACAGTTGGGTAATGAGCAGTTCTTC,CATYGQLGNEQFF
TRBJ2-7,TRBD2,TRBV4-3,few,TGCGCCAGCAGCCAAGATTCTAGCGGCTACGAGCAGTACTTC,CASSQDSSGYEQYF
TRBJ2-4,-,TRBV29-1,-,TGCAGCGTTAAGGACGGTGGACACATTCAGTACTTC,CSVKDGGHIQYF
TRBJ2-7,-,TRBV18,few,TGTGCCAGCTCACCACCGACTAGATCCGGACCCTACGAGCAGTACTTC,CASSPPTRSGPYEQYF
TRBJ2-2,-,TRBV5-1,-,TGCGCCAGCAGAACCTCTCAGGGAACGAGGAACACCGGGGAGCTGTTTTTT,CASRTSQGTRNTGELFF
TRBJ1-4,-,TRBV10-3,-,TGTGCCGCCCAAACCTACAATGGGGGAAAACTGTTTTTT,CAAQTYNGGKLFF
TRBJ2-7,TRBD2,TRBV5-1,-,TGCGCCAGCAGCTTGGATGGGGACTACGAGCGGTACTTC,CASSLDGDYERYF
TRBJ2-1,TRBD2,TRBV14,few,TGTGCCAGCAGCCAAGGTGGCGGGAGCGCCCTTTGGAATGAGCAGTTCTTC,CASSQGGGSALWNEQFF
TRBJ1-5,-,TRBV20-1,many,TGCAGTGCTAGGGGTTTGGGGAATCAGCCCCAGCATTTT,CSARGLGNQPQHF
TRBJ2-5,TRBD2,TRBV7-2,-,TGTGCCAGCAGCTTTATAGGGACTAGCGGTAAAGAGACCCAGTACTTC,CASSFIGTSGKETQYF
TRBJ1-6,TRBD1,TRBV30,-,TGTGCCTGGAGTACCGACAGGGGCCTTAATTCACCCCTCCACTTT,CAWSTDRGLNSPLHF
TRBJ1-4,-,TRBV6-2/TRBV6-3,few,TGTGCCAGCAGTTACGAACTCGACCGGGGTGAAAAACTGTTTTTT,CASSYELDRGEKLFF
TRBJ1-4,-,TRBV30,many,TGTGCCTGGAGTTTACAGGGTTTAGGAAAACTGTTTTTT,CAWSLQGLGKLFF
TRBJ2-1,-,TRBV6-1,-,TGTGCCAGCAGCCCCGGACAGAACAATGAGCAGTTCTTC,CASSPGQNNEQFF
TRBJ1-6,-,TRBV6-5,few,TGTGCCAGCAGTTACATCGGGGAGGGCGGATCACCCCTCCACTTT,CASSYIGEGGSPLHF
TRBJ2-7,-,TRBV7-2,once,TGTGCCAGCAGCCTTACGGCGGGCGGGACCTACGAGCAGTACTTC,CASSLTAGGTYEQYF
TRBJ2-3,TRBD2,TRBV29-1,-,TGCAGCGTTGGGAGGGTAGCGGGAGAAACAGATACGCAGTATTTT,CSVGRVAGETDTQYF
TRBJ2-7,-,TRBV29-1,-,TGCAGCGTTGAACAGGGACCAGACGAGCAGTACTTC,CSVEQGPDEQYF
TRBJ2-1,TRBD1,TRBV6-1,-,TGTGCCAGCAGACGGCCGACAGGGGATATGATCTTC,CASRRPTGDMIF
TRBJ1-1,TRBD1,TRBV5-1,few,TGCGCCAGCAGCTCGGATTCAGGGGGGGACACTGAAGCTTTCTTT,CASSSDSGGDTEAFF
TRBJ1-1,TRBD1,TRBV12-3/TRBV12-4,many,TGTGCCAGCAGTTCGACAGGGAAAAGTGAAGCTTTCTTT,CASSSTGKSEAFF
TRBJ1-2,TRBD1,TRBV6-1,-,TGTGCCAGCCGAGAACAGGGGGCGCGCAACTATGGCTACACCTTC,CASREQGARNYGYTF
TRBJ1-4,-,TRBV29-1,few,TGCAGCGCCCGCTCGGGTGAAAAACTGTTTTTT,CSARSGEKLFF
TRBJ1-3,-,TRBV19,-,TGTGCCAGTGAGGACAGCAACCAATATAAAAGCTCTGGAAACACCATATATTTT,CASEDSNQYKSSGNTIYF
TRBJ2-7,TRBD2,TRBV6-1,many,TGTGCCAGCAGCCCCCGTCCCGGACTAGCGCTAAGCTCCTACGAGCAGTACTTC,CASSPRPGLALSSYEQYF
TRBJ2-7,-,TRBV5-5,few,TGTGCCAGCAGCTTGGTCGATTTAGGGATCGAGCAGTACTTC,CASSLVDLGIEQYF
TRBJ2-3,-,TRBV27,-,TGTGCCACCGCCCGTGATCGGATCACAGATACGCAGTATTTT,CATARDRITDTQYF
TRBJ1-5,TRBD1,TRBV12-3/TRBV12-4,many,TGTGCCAGCAGGGGACAGGGCAGCAATCAGCCCCAGCATTTT,CASRGQGSNQPQHF
TRBJ2-2,-,TRBV29-1,few,TGCAGCGCTATTTCTGGGGCCGGGGAGCTGTTTTTT,CSAISGAGELFF
TRBJ1-2,TRBD1,TRBV3-1,few,TGTGCCAGCAGCCAAGTCTGGACAGGGAACTATGGCTACACCTTC,CASSQVWTGNYGYTF
TRBJ2-7,-,TRBV11-2,few,TGTGCCAGCAGCCTAGTGCACCTTCAGGGCTACGAGCAGTACTTC,CASSLVHLQGYEQYF
TRBJ1-2,-,TRBV2,many,TGTGCCAGCAGCGAGGGGACTGGGAGATCCGATGGCTACACCTTC,CASSEGTGRSDGYTF
TRBJ1-4,TRBD1,TRBV20-1,-,TGCAGTCTTTTGGACAGGGTCGGGGAAAAACTGTTTTTT,CSLLDRVGEKLFF
TRBJ2-5,TRBD2,TRBV24-1,-,TGTGCCACCAGTGAGCCGGGACTAGCGGTTGAGACCCGGTACTTC,CATSEPGLAVETRYF
TRBJ2-4,TRBD1,TRBV30,many,TGTGCCTGGAGTGTAGAGAGACAGGGCTACATTCAGTACTTC,CAWSVERQGYIQYF
TRBJ1-5,-,TRBV6-1,many,TGTGCCAGCACTGACGGGGTTAATCAGCCCCAGCATTTT,CASTDGVNQPQHF
TRBJ2-5,-,TRBV2,many,TGTGCCAGCAGTGAAGCGCCTCACAGGGCTGAGACCCAGTACTTC,CASSEAPHRAETQYF
TRBJ2-6,-,TRBV6-9,-,TGTGCCAGCAGTTGGAGCTCTGGGGCCAACGTCCTGACTTTC,CASSWSSGANVLTF
TRBJ2-5,-,TRBV11-2,many,TGTGCCAGCAGCCTAGGGGATAGGAGAGGGGAGACCCAGTACTTC,CASSLGDRRGETQYF
TRBJ2-6,-,TRBV6-4,-,TGTGCCAGCAGTTTTTGGGGCGCTGGGGCCAACGTCCTGACTTTC,CASSFWGAGANVLTF
TRBJ2-1,-,TRBV29-1,-,TGCAGCGTCCCGAGCGAGCACTCCTACAATGAGCAGTTCTTC,CSVPSEHSYNEQFF
TRBJ1-5,-,TRBV12-3/TRBV12-4,-,TGTGCCAGCAGTTTGCGGAGCGGCAATCAGCCCCAGCATTTT,CASSLRSGNQPQHF
TRBJ2-7,-,TRBV5-1,once,TGCGCCGGCAGCCCTTGGCCGGGGGACTACGAGCAGTACTTC,CAGSPWPGDYEQYF
TRBJ1-6,-,TRBV7-2,many,TGTGCCAGCAGGAATACGGGGTTGTGGTCACCCCTCCACTTT,CASRNTGLWSPLHF
TRBJ2-1,-,TRBV6-2/TRBV6-3,-,TGTGCCAGCAGTTACCAGCAGTACAATGAGCAGTTCTTC,CASSYQQYNEQFF